The sample holds a few counts of the clone carrying this TCR beta chain. Its target is not known. Sorting that relied on CD45RO/CCR7/CD25/CD127/CD95/CD27 yielded CD4+ naive, central memory, regulatory and stem cell-like memory cells. CDR1 is MNHEY and CDR2 is SVGAGI in the germline V gene. V was cut by 5 bases and J by 5 bases, with 12 bases left in between. This CDR3 region has 14 residues. This entry comes from a study of beta chain features in type 1 diabetes. Investigators reverse transcribed all isolated RNA, so they sequenced expressed TCRB transcripts. Assay used: immunoSEQ multiplex PCR; TCRdb lists only in-frame clones, some missing. The sample includes hundreds of thousands of clones, around 15% seen only once; the top ten take 0.04%. Study findings and constraints: Moderate yet significant TCRB CDR3 shortening was seen in Type 1 diabetes patients in all four CD4+ subsets. Although PCR might favor shorter templates, it would do so equally in patients and controls.

The sample was naive CD4+ T cells from blood. V and J are TRBV6-5 and TRBJ2-2, with D possibly matching TRBD2 (5 bases). The sequence came from a man between 18 and 35 years old with type 1 diabetes. CDR3 bases: TGTGCCAGCAGTCGGGATATCATAACCGGGGAGCTGTTTTTT. It specifies CASSRDIITGELFF.